The sequence of this T cell receptor (beta chain) was determined in a study of early T cells in non-severe SARS-CoV-2 infection. Whole-study context: Chains were not paired, and sequencing was done on bulk RNA from unsorted whole blood.

TCRdb redid the calling of the 5' RACE reads with MiXCR, one entry per CDR3 protein. The sample lists about 71,000 distinct CDR3 sequences, roughly 12% seen once, with roughly 2.5% in the top ten. CDR1 PRHDT and CDR2 FYEKMQ come from the germline V gene (reference sequence). The CDR3 totals 14 residues. With 5 bases removed from V and 4 bases from J, the gap between germline ends came to 14 bases. This clonotype has at least ten counts. Here the sequenced sample was whole blood, taken at baseline. This chain joins TRBV13 and TRBJ1-1; D possibly corresponds to TRBD1 (5 bases). This receptor was identified in an adult who was a healthcare worker with PCR-confirmed SARS-CoV-2 infection or an uninfected control (not recorded which). The CDR3 loop is CASSANQGSTEAFF. The CDR3, as DNA: TGTGCCAGCAGCGCCAACCAGGGAAGCACTGAAGCTTTCTTT.